This is a list of T cell receptor beta chains from one sample in a study of human T cells and chemical hapten exposure. TCRdb reprocessed the RACE reads with MiXCR, giving one entry per CDR3 protein. Among 100,000 to 120,000 distinct CDR3 sequences listed, less than 40% were seen once. The sequences come from whole blood, collected in connection with sensitization to the hapten diphenylcyclopropenone (DPC). The receptors shown here come from a middle-aged man with alopecia areata. Some clones in this sample may be carry-over from other donors' samples. Both conserved end residues are part of each CDR3. A D gene is named only where the DNA matches it firmly. Where a row states a size, it is once, few, many or the class of an expanded clone; other rows omit it.

j_gene,d_gene,len,abundance,v_gene,CDR3aa,CDR3nt
TRBJ2-7,-,15,-,TRBV28,CASSLESWGGGEQYF,TGTGCCAGCAGTTTAGAGTCGTGGGGTGGAGGCGAGCAGTACTTC
TRBJ2-3,TRBD2,17,-,TRBV18,CASSPPRAGVVTDTQYF,TGTGCCAGCTCACCACCGCGAGCGGGAGTTGTCACAGATACGCAGTATTTT
TRBJ1-2,-,16,many,TRBV28,CASSLTVLPTNYGYTF,TGTGCCAGCAGTTTAACAGTCCTTCCTACTAACTATGGCTACACCTTC
TRBJ2-3,-,14,-,TRBV20-1,CSARAASGTDTQYF,TGCAGTGCTAGAGCCGCCTCAGGCACAGATACGCAGTATTTT
TRBJ2-3,-,13,-,TRBV11-3,CAIRDLSTDTQYF,TGTGCCATCCGGGACTTAAGCACAGATACGCAGTATTTT
TRBJ2-2,TRBD2,14,-,TRBV3-1,CASSRLAGFGELFF,TGTGCCAGCAGCCGGCTAGCGGGATTCGGTGAGCTGTTTTTT
TRBJ2-7,TRBD1,15,few,TRBV28,CASSPHGTGVFEQYF,TGTGCCAGCAGTCCACATGGGACAGGGGTGTTCGAGCAGTACTTC
TRBJ1-2,-,14,few,TRBV29-1,CSVEWTPPRDGYTF,TGCAGCGTTGAATGGACACCTCCCCGAGATGGCTACACCTTC
TRBJ2-5,TRBD1,12,-,TRBV6-6,CASSWTGETQYF,TGTGCCAGCAGTTGGACAGGGGAGACCCAGTACTTC
TRBJ2-7,TRBD1,15,-,TRBV18,CASSPPTGTGDEQYF,TGTGCCAGCTCACCACCGACCGGGACAGGGGACGAGCAGTACTTC
TRBJ2-1,TRBD1,15,-,TRBV7-9,CASSPWDSGYNEQFF,TGTGCCAGCAGCCCGTGGGACAGCGGATACAATGAGCAGTTCTTC
TRBJ2-5,-,14,few,TRBV6-2/TRBV6-3,CASRRTPSKETQYF,TGTGCCAGCAGGCGAACCCCGTCTAAAGAGACCCAGTACTTC
TRBJ2-2,-,16,-,TRBV12-3/TRBV12-4,CASSLGGPANTGELFF,TGTGCCAGCAGTTTAGGCGGGCCCGCGAACACCGGGGAGCTGTTTTTT
TRBJ2-3,TRBD1,14,few,TRBV20-1,CSAFYRGRTDTQYF,TGCAGTGCATTCTACAGGGGGCGGACAGATACGCAGTATTTT
TRBJ2-6,-,16,-,TRBV6-5,CASWDGRASGANVLTF,TGTGCCAGCTGGGATGGCAGGGCGTCTGGGGCCAACGTCCTGACTTTC
TRBJ2-1,TRBD1,14,-,TRBV6-2/TRBV6-3,CASNSDREGNEQFF,TGTGCCAGCAATTCGGACAGGGAAGGTAATGAGCAGTTCTTC
TRBJ2-1,TRBD1,14,-,TRBV12-3/TRBV12-4,CASKRQGGYNEQFF,TGTGCCAGCAAACGACAGGGGGGCTACAATGAGCAGTTCTTC
TRBJ2-2,-,14,-,TRBV11-3,CASSLDPNTGELFF,TGTGCCAGCAGCTTAGATCCGAACACCGGGGAGCTGTTTTTT
TRBJ2-1,-,14,many,TRBV6-5,CASSYGGSYNEQFF,TGTGCCAGCAGTTATGGGGGCTCCTACAATGAGCAGTTCTTC
TRBJ1-5,-,14,once,TRBV12-3/TRBV12-4,CASSITNSNQPQHF,TGTGCCAGCAGTATCACCAATAGCAATCAGCCCCAGCATTTT
TRBJ2-1,-,13,few,TRBV7-9,CASSPPGYDEQFF,TGTGCCAGCAGCCCCCCCGGGTATGATGAGCAGTTCTTC
TRBJ1-6,-,15,-,TRBV6-2/TRBV6-3,CASSWTSIRISPLHF,TGTGCCAGCAGTTGGACATCAATAAGGATTTCACCCCTCCACTTT
TRBJ2-1,-,14,once,TRBV19,CASSRGEAYNEQFF,TGTGCCAGTAGTAGGGGGGAGGCCTACAATGAGCAGTTCTTC
TRBJ2-3,-,12,few,TRBV6-2/TRBV6-3,CASSTLADTQYF,TGTGCCAGCAGTACCCTAGCAGATACGCAGTATTTT
TRBJ1-1,TRBD1,11,-,TRBV7-9,CASSQGVGAFF,TGTGCCAGCAGCCAGGGGGTGGGAGCTTTCTTT
TRBJ2-1,TRBD2,15,-,TRBV6-5,CASSYSGEGLDEQFF,TGTGCCAGCAGTTACTCGGGGGAGGGCCTCGATGAGCAGTTCTTC
TRBJ1-5,TRBD1,15,few,TRBV5-5,CASSFAGQVYQPQHF,TGTGCCAGCAGCTTTGCGGGACAGGTATATCAGCCCCAGCATTTT
TRBJ2-2,-,16,few,TRBV10-3,CAISEMQGPSTGELFF,TGTGCCATCAGTGAGATGCAGGGGCCCTCAACCGGGGAGCTGTTTTTT
TRBJ2-5,-,14,-,TRBV6-5,CASSYFGGGGTQYF,TGTGCCAGCAGTTACTTTGGCGGGGGCGGGACCCAGTACTTC
TRBJ2-3,-,15,-,TRBV13,CATNRWSKITDTQYF,TGTGCCACCAACCGGTGGTCTAAAATCACAGATACGCAGTATTTT
TRBJ1-1,TRBD1,15,few,TRBV7-2,CASSPWTGRGTEAFF,TGTGCCAGCAGCCCTTGGACAGGGCGGGGCACTGAAGCTTTCTTT
TRBJ1-4,-,13,few,TRBV29-1,CSVKRQSNEKLFF,TGCAGCGTTAAAAGACAGAGTAATGAAAAACTGTTTTTT
TRBJ1-5,-,13,-,TRBV29-1,CSVGDSSNQPQHF,TGCAGCGTGGGAGACAGTTCCAATCAGCCCCAGCATTTT
TRBJ1-6,TRBD1,15,few,TRBV6-5,CASREGTGENSPLHF,TGTGCCAGCAGGGAAGGGACAGGGGAAAACTCACCCCTCCACTTT
TRBJ1-4,-,13,-,TRBV29-1,CSVGALTNEKLFF,TGCAGCGTCGGGGCTTTGACTAATGAAAAACTGTTTTTT
TRBJ2-4,TRBD2,16,few,TRBV20-1,CSARDRGSGSGDIQYF,TGCAGTGCTAGAGATAGAGGTAGCGGGAGTGGAGACATTCAGTACTTC
TRBJ2-3,-,14,few,TRBV20-1,CSAAPAVDTDTQYF,TGCAGTGCTGCCCCTGCTGTCGACACAGATACGCAGTATTTT
TRBJ2-3,-,13,-,TRBV28,CASERKGTDTQYF,TGTGCCAGCGAACGGAAGGGCACAGATACGCAGTATTTT
TRBJ1-3,-,15,-,TRBV6-5,CASSSTASSGNTIYF,TGTGCCAGCAGTTCGACAGCGAGCTCTGGAAACACCATATATTTT
TRBJ2-6,TRBD1,17,-,TRBV6-1,CASSRAGGIGGANVLTF,TGTGCCAGCAGTCGGGCAGGGGGCATTGGTGGGGCCAACGTCCTGACTTTC
TRBJ1-3,-,16,-,TRBV6-5,CASSYEVGGSGNTIYF,TGTGCCAGCAGTTACGAGGTGGGGGGCTCTGGAAACACCATATATTTT
TRBJ2-2,TRBD2,17,few,TRBV20-1,CSAREGWGGSGTGELFF,TGCAGTGCTAGAGAGGGTTGGGGCGGGAGCGGCACCGGGGAGCTGTTTTTT
TRBJ2-3,TRBD2,17,-,TRBV9,CASSVTSGSRSTDTQYF,TGTGCCAGCAGCGTAACTAGCGGGAGCAGAAGCACAGATACGCAGTATTTT
TRBJ1-4,-,14,-,TRBV6-5,CASSYGQNAQKLFF,TGTGCCAGCAGTTACGGGCAAAACGCTCAAAAACTGTTTTTT
TRBJ1-6,TRBD1,15,few,TRBV4-2,CASSQEGQGYSPLHF,TGTGCCAGCAGCCAAGAGGGACAGGGGTATTCACCCCTCCACTTT
TRBJ2-1,TRBD1,13,-,TRBV7-9,CASSSQGTGVEFF,TGTGCCAGCAGCTCCCAAGGGACAGGGGTAGAGTTCTTC
TRBJ2-3,TRBD1,14,few,TRBV29-1,CSVEPGQGSTRQYF,TGCAGCGTGGAGCCGGGACAGGGCTCCACGAGGCAGTATTTT
TRBJ2-3,-,14,few,TRBV5-1,CASSLEDSTDTQYF,TGCGCCAGCAGCTTGGAGGACAGCACAGATACGCAGTATTTT